This T cell receptor (beta chain) is from a study of cytomegalovirus exposure and HLA in healthy donors. Study at large: Most genotyped donors, approximately 77% of more than 300, had Caucasian-associated genetic ancestry. Overall study findings and caveats: The study carried out a later analysis of TCR beta sequences. It associated approximately 17,000 of them with specific HLA alleles at a false discovery rate of 0.05.

Concerning this clone itself: Its specificity is unknown.

The germline V gene has CDR1 SGDLS and CDR2 YYNGEE. Germline trimming cut 0 bases from V and 7 bases from J; bases unmatched to any gene: 5. This CDR3 contains 15 residues. A multiplex PCR was run with 60 Vbeta primers and 13 Jbeta primers. TCRdb's copy holds only in-frame clones and misses some; the assay was immunoSEQ multiplex PCR. This table has about 160,000 clones, roughly 85% appearing once. The chain combines TRBV9 with TRBJ1-5, with 9 bases matching TRBD1. Material: PBMCs. The receptor comes from a man younger than 40 in good health and CMV-seronegative. CDR3 sequence reads: CASSVGGQGGQPQHF. The CDR3 DNA reads TGTGCCAGCAGCGTAGGGGGACAGGGAGGACAGCCCCAGCATTTT.